This T cell receptor (beta chain) was sequenced during a study of cytomegalovirus exposure and HLA in healthy donors. Primers: 60 Vbeta forward and 13 Jbeta reverse. The table came from immunoSEQ multiplex PCR; TCRdb's copy has only in-frame clones and leaves some out. The profile shows some 98,000 clones, over 80% of them singletons. In germline, CDR1 is SGHAT, CDR2 FQDESV (reference sequence). The J segment lost 7 bases and the V segment lost 5 bases, leaving 10 bases of the junction unmatched. This CDR3 has 15 amino acids. This clone was seen more than once but under ten times. Sequenced material: PBMCs. V gene TRBV11-1 combines with J gene TRBJ2-7, with 11 bases aligning to TRBD2. The origin of this receptor is a female donor in good health and CMV-seropositive. Here the CDR3 reads CASSPVAGGPGEQYF. DNA of the CDR3: TGTGCCAGCAGCCCCGTAGCGGGAGGGCCGGGGGAGCAGTACTTC.